This paragraph covers one T cell receptor beta chain sequence. It lacks a known antigen. The record has no base qualities; no much larger clone is one base away. The library was made by the immunoSEQ multiplex PCR assay. The table was pulled from immuneACCESS by TCRdb, which kept in-frame rearrangements only. Such tables lose some clones; where checked, under half of the loss comes from unresolved V genes, and the rest has no known cause. This sample has hundreds of thousands of clones in its table, and roughly 90% of those were observed once. Together, the top ten hold approximately 0.01% of the sample. The data belong to a study of shared T cell receptors in the human thymus (dated by TCRdb to about 2021). Regarding the complete study: The study investigated the way shared, self-reactive T-cell receptor alpha chains are produced in the human thymus.

The same sample was also studied in work on human thymus T cells. The second paper further reports: Immunologically healthy infants undergoing open corrective cardiac surgery for congenital heart defects in Finland were used as donors. Thymus tissue was obtained as surgical resects removed during corrective cardiac surgery. V and J gene segment usage appeared biased in both thymic and peripheral blood repertoires. According to the related research, thymic TCR repertoires were highly overlapping among unrelated individuals. The study used 7 or 8 infant thymus samples plus four related peripheral blood samples to characterize TCR alpha and beta repertoires. The infant donors were about 6 to 244 days old, and the cohort included over five males and a couple of females. Thymocytes were mechanically released from the tissue and were stored as pellets of about 9.5-33 million cells at -70 degrees C. A QIAsymphony instrument was used to extract genomic DNA from the frozen cell pellets. Using the immunoSEQ multiplex PCR assay, the TCRB and TCRAD loci were amplified from a standardized quantity of quality-controlled genomic DNA. Amplicons spanned the V(D)J region at a length sufficient to cover the CDR3 and identify V and J genes. Through the commercial immunoSEQ service, the amplicons were sequenced on an Illumina platform. Primer bias and sequencing errors were corrected as previously described, and TCRAD and TCRB definitions were based on the IMGT database. immunoSEQ Analyzer 3.0 and VDJTools were used for repertoire analysis, which covered basic statistics, V/J segment usage, diversity estimates, rarefaction and pairwise overlap. Diversity was estimated using the Chao1, ChaoE, Efron-Thisted, Shannon and inverse Simpson indices, and was also estimated on datasets down-sampled to the size of the smallest sample. For repertoire overlap, CDR3 nucleotide sequence, V gene and J gene had to match strictly, and clustering was done by Jaccard-based multidimensional scaling. On average, roughly 800,000 unique TCRB clonotypes were obtained from thymus samples, compared with 70,000 to 100,000 from blood samples.

Sequencing was carried out using thymocytes. The source of this sequence is a boy under three years old with a congenital heart defect. Donor details come from another sample of the same person, matched by shared clones.

The encoded CDR3 is CASRLLAAFSGHEQFF. The sequenced DNA is TGTGCCAGCAGACTTTTGGCGGCGTTTAGCGGTCATGAGCAGTTCTTC. Here the chain combines TRBV27 and TRBJ2-1; a tentative D call is TRBD2 (6 bases match). V drops 6 bases and J drops 8 bases, leaving 23 bases in between. The CDR3 runs 16 residues from the cysteine to the phenylalanine. Only the CDR3 DNA stays, 48 bases, in frame from base 1. The germline V gene (reference sequence) sets CDR1 to MNHEY and CDR2 to SMNVEV.